Each of the 11 T cell receptor beta chains below was sequenced from the same sample in a study of cytotoxic CD8 clonotypes in ibrutinib-treated CLL. Profiling relied on immunoSEQ multiplex PCR, and the TCRdb table lists in-frame clones only, not all of them. The sample includes 300,000 to 400,000 clones, about 61% seen only once; the top ten take 5% to 6.5%. The specimen was PBMCs, collected after 36 months of ibrutinib treatment. These receptors came from a human donor with chronic lymphocytic leukemia.

The chain recombines TRBV6-1 with TRBJ2-7; 7 positions agree with TRBD1. The germline V gene encodes CDR1 MNHNS and CDR2 SASEGT. This CDR3 region has 15 residues. The junction had 10 bases not matched to a gene; V was cut back by 4 bases and J by 4 bases. The CDR3 spells CASSGPRQGQYEQYF. DNA of the CDR3: TGTGCCAGCAGTGGACCTAGACAGGGACAGTACGAGCAGTACTTC.

The chain is built from TRBV9 and TRBJ1-2; D unclear. The V end was cut by 3 bases, the J end by 8 bases, with 14 bases between. This CDR3 comprises 13 residues. Germline-derived CDR1 and CDR2 are SGDLS and YYNGEE. CDR3 protein: CASSGLGVWGYTF. The CDR3 nucleotides read TGTGCCAGCAGCGGCCTTGGGGTTTGGGGCTACACCTTC.

In this sample, this clone turned up a few times. The chain is built from TRBV7-9 and TRBJ2-7; 8 bases map to TRBD1. V trimming: 5 bases; J trimming: 5 bases; junction bases outside the gene matches: 17. Germline-derived CDR1 and CDR2 are SEHNR and FQNEAQ (reference sequence). CDR3 length equals 17 residues. As DNA, the CDR3 is TGTGCCAGCAGCCTACATAGTTTTACAGGACAGGGAAACGAGCAGTACTTC. Protein: CASSLHSFTGQGNEQYF.

Worth noting for this clone: Other DNA sequences in this specimen translate into the identical CDR3. The V and J genes are TRBV29-1 and TRBJ1-2; D is perhaps TRBD1 (6 bases). Trimming shortened V by 3 bases and J by 8 bases, and 13 bases separated the two germline ends. This CDR3 contains 12 residues. Germline CDR1 reads SQVTM; CDR2 reads ANQGSEA. The DNA of the CDR3 is TGCAGCGTTGACCCCGGGGGCGAGGGCTACACCTTC. It encodes CSVDPGGEGYTF. The full variable domain, its missing parts supplied by reference TRBV29-1 and TRBJ1-2, is SAVISQKPSRDICQRGTSLTIQCQVDSQVTMMFWYRQQPGQSLTLIATANQGSEATYESGFVIDKFPISRPNLTFSTLTVSNMSPEDSSIYLCSVDPGGEGYTFGSGTRLTVV.

The CDR3 loop reads CASSYGRELRETQYF. CDR3 nucleotides: TGCGCCAGCAGCTACGGTAGGGAGTTGCGAGAGACCCAGTACTTC. The chain recombines TRBV5-1 with TRBJ2-5; D possibly corresponds to TRBD2 (5 bases). This CDR3 spans 15 amino acids. Germline V gives CDR1 SGHRS, CDR2 YFSETQ. The V end lost 3 bases, the J end lost 4 bases, and 16 bases lay between the germline ends.

The chain employs TRBV4-1 and TRBJ2-7; 7 bases map to TRBD1. This CDR3 contains 15 residues. Per the germline V gene, CDR1 is MGHRA and CDR2 is YSYEKL. Germline trimming cut 2 bases from V and 2 bases from J; bases unmatched to any gene: 6. In DNA form, the CDR3 reads TGCGCCAGCAGCCAACGCTGGACAGGACCCTACGAGCAGTACTTC. This gives the protein CASSQRWTGPYEQYF.

The genes are TRBV6-6 and TRBJ1-2, with 8 bases aligning to TRBD1. Germline V gene sequence: CDR1 MNHNY, CDR2 SVGAGI (reference sequence). The CDR3 extends over 15 amino acids. The V segment lost 2 bases and the J segment 4 bases; nucleotides outside the gene matches: 6. The CDR3 bases are TGTGCCAGCAGTTACCACACACAGGGGGTCTATGGCTACACCTTC. Translation gives CASSYHTQGVYGYTF.

This chain links TRBV29-1 with TRBJ1-2; D unresolved. CDR1 is SQVTM, CDR2 ANQGSEA, per germline. Trimming pared 0 bases from V and 1 base from J, leaving 9 bases between. This CDR3 is built from 14 residues. Here the CDR3 reads CSVEDLRINYGYTF. The CDR3 DNA sequence: TGCAGCGTTGAAGATTTGCGGATTAACTATGGCTACACCTTC.

This clone showed up just a few times. The chain joins TRBV10-1 to TRBJ2-1; D remains unclear. This CDR3 has 13 residues. Germline V gene data show CDR1 as WNHNN and CDR2 as SYGVQD (reference sequence). V was pared by 0 bases and J by 8 bases, with 8 bases between. The CDR3 spells CASSESWSHEQFF. CDR3 sequence (DNA): TGCGCCAGCAGTGAGTCGTGGAGCCATGAGCAGTTCTTC.

The V and J genes are TRBV6-5 and TRBJ1-5, with D possibly TRBD1 on 6 matching bases. CDR1 and CDR2 from the germline V gene are MNHEY and SVGAGI. There are 14 residues in the CDR3. Trimming cost V 5 bases and J 4 bases, with 12 bases left between them. In DNA, the CDR3 is TGTGCCAGCAGTACCTCAGGGGAAAATCAGCCCCAGCATTTT. Translation: CASSTSGENQPQHF.

The chain employs TRBV27 and TRBJ2-5, with 14 bases identical to TRBD2. Germline values: CDR1 MNHEY, CDR2 SMNVEV (reference sequence). The CDR3 totals 17 residues. J lost 3 bases, V lost 5 bases, and 8 bases had no gene match. The CDR3 sequence: CASSPGTSGRFEETQYF. Written as DNA, the CDR3 is TGTGCCAGCAGTCCAGGGACTAGCGGGAGATTTGAAGAGACCCAGTACTTC.